A selection of T cell receptor beta chains follows, all from one sample in a study of shared clonotypes between healthy human individuals. Data came from immunoSEQ multiplex PCR; TCRdb stores just in-frame clones and leaves some out. The table lists about 2.1 million clones, roughly 95% of them singletons. Sequencing was carried out using naive CD8+ T cells from PBMCs. All receptors derive from a man between 18 and 35 years old in good health. Some clones in this sample may be carry-over from other donors' samples. The CDR3 runs from the conserved cysteine through the conserved F or W. A D gene is named only where the DNA matches it firmly. Only part of the rows carry a size: once, few, many, or a class if the clone is expanded.

length: 16; size: NA; J: TRBJ2-2; D: TRBD1; V: TRBV2; DNA: TGTGCCAGCAGTGACGGACAGGGGGTATGGACCGGGGAGCTGTTTTTT; CDR3: CASSDGQGVWTGELFF
length: 15; size: NA; J: TRBJ2-2; D: TRBD1; V: TRBV5-4; DNA: TGTGCCAGCAGCTTGGACAGGGGGAGTAACGGGGAGCTGTTTTTT; CDR3: CASSLDRGSNGELFF
length: 11; size: once; J: TRBJ2-3; D: NA; V: TRBV5-4; DNA: TGTGCCAGCAGCTTGGTCAATACGCAGTATTTT; CDR3: CASSLVNTQYF
length: 18; size: NA; J: TRBJ2-1; D: TRBD2; V: TRBV7-6; DNA: TGTGCCAGCAGCTTATCTTTACTAGCGGGAGCCACCCGGGATGAGCAGTTCTTC; CDR3: CASSLSLLAGATRDEQFF
length: 12; size: few; J: TRBJ2-7; D: NA; V: TRBV27; DNA: TGTGCCAGCAGTTTTGGGACGGGGGAGCAGTACTTC; CDR3: CASSFGTGEQYF
length: 13; size: once; J: TRBJ2-5; D: NA; V: TRBV9; DNA: TGTGCCAGCAGCGTCGGGATTGGGGAGACCCAGTACTTC; CDR3: CASSVGIGETQYF
length: 18; size: NA; J: TRBJ1-1; D: NA; V: TRBV28; DNA: TGTGCCAGCAGCCGCGTAATGTTGGGCGCCGAGGAAAACACTGAAGCTTTCTTT; CDR3: CASSRVMLGAEENTEAFF
length: 13; size: NA; J: TRBJ1-2; D: NA; V: TRBV11-2; DNA: TGTGCCAGCAGCTTAGGCAGTTACTATGGCTACACCTTC; CDR3: CASSLGSYYGYTF
length: 15; size: NA; J: TRBJ1-1; D: NA; V: TRBV29-1; DNA: TGCAGCGCCGTACCCTACAGGGATGGTGGCACTGAAGCTTTCTTT; CDR3: CSAVPYRDGGTEAFF
length: 18; size: NA; J: TRBJ2-1; D: TRBD2; V: TRBV10-3; DNA: TGTGCCATCAGTGAGTCCGGGACTAGCGGGAGAAAGGACAATGAGCAGTTCTTC; CDR3: CAISESGTSGRKDNEQFF
length: 18; size: NA; J: TRBJ2-7; D: TRBD2; V: TRBV28; DNA: TGTGCCAGCAGTTTATTGTTTCCCTTGGGGACTAGCGGCTACGAGCAGTACTTC; CDR3: CASSLLFPLGTSGYEQYF
length: 14; size: NA; J: TRBJ2-7; D: NA; V: TRBV27; DNA: TGTGCCAGCAGTTACTTGGGGTTCGGCTACGAGCAGTACTTC; CDR3: CASSYLGFGYEQYF
length: 13; size: NA; J: TRBJ2-7; D: NA; V: TRBV9; DNA: TGTGCCAGCAGCGTAGATTCGACAGATGAGCAGTACTTC; CDR3: CASSVDSTDEQYF
length: 18; size: NA; J: TRBJ1-5; D: TRBD1; V: TRBV19; DNA: TGTGCCAGCGCGCCGGTAGGGCAGGGGGCTCTTAGCAATCAGCCCCAGCATTTT; CDR3: CASAPVGQGALSNQPQHF
length: 17; size: NA; J: TRBJ2-3; D: TRBD2; V: TRBV7-9; DNA: TGTGCCAGCAGCTTCCCGACTAGCGGGAGATTTGGAGATACGCAGTATTTT; CDR3: CASSFPTSGRFGDTQYF
length: 15; size: NA; J: TRBJ2-3; D: TRBD2; V: TRBV4-3; DNA: TGCGCCAGCAGCCGTACAGGCGGGAGGACAGATACGCAGTATTTT; CDR3: CASSRTGGRTDTQYF